The 16 T cell receptor beta chains given below trace back to one sample, sequenced in a study of blood T cell repertoires in COVID-19. Produced via immunoSEQ multiplex PCR; TCRdb's table is partial and in-frame only. Among over 150,000 clones, roughly 91% were seen once, and the ten largest hold about 2%. Input material: peripheral blood. The receptors come from a man between 18 and 35 years old with acute or convalescent COVID-19.

The chain joins TRBV5-1 to TRBJ2-7; possibly TRBD2 for D (5 bases). The CDR3 spans 15 residues. V lost 4 bases and J 4 bases, leaving 18 bases between the germline ends. CDR1 and CDR2 from the germline V gene are SGHRS and YFSETQ. The CDR3 DNA follows: TGCGCCAGCAGCCTCAACCAGGAGGCGAGGTACGAGCAGTACTTC. Translation: CASSLNQEARYEQYF.

The chain employs TRBV29-1 and TRBJ2-3; D gene unclear. V lost 4 bases and J 1 base, leaving 6 bases between the germline ends. Per the germline V gene, CDR1 is SQVTM and CDR2 is ANQGSEA. The CDR3 sequence is 12 residues long. The CDR3 DNA reads as TGCAGCGTTGGAGGAGGCACAGATACGCAGTATTTT. Its translation is CSVGGGTDTQYF.

The V and J genes are TRBV19 and TRBJ1-2; 10 bases are a match to TRBD1. Germline values: CDR1 LNHDA, CDR2 SQIVND (reference sequence). V was clipped by 5 bases and J by 4 bases; unmatched bases: 7. The CDR3 runs to 15 residues. The CDR3 loop reads CASSLSTGGGYGYTF. CDR3 nucleotide sequence: TGTGCCAGTAGTCTATCGACAGGGGGCGGCTATGGCTACACCTTC.

The V and J genes are TRBV5-4 and TRBJ1-6, with TRBD1 identical over 7 bases. The CDR3 totals 14 residues. The V gene end was trimmed by 4 bases and the J gene end by 7 bases; junction bases not matched to a gene: 5. The germline V gene has CDR1 SGHNT and CDR2 YYREEE (reference sequence). The CDR3 reads CASSTDRTNSPLHF. CDR3 in DNA: TGTGCCAGCAGCACGGACAGGACCAATTCACCCCTCCACTTT.

In its sample, this clone was seen once. V usage is TRBV9 and J usage is TRBJ1-2; perhaps TRBD1 as D (5 bases). Trimming stripped 1 base from V and 2 bases from J, with 9 bases between. The CDR3 loop spans 14 amino acids. In germline, CDR1 is SGDLS, CDR2 YYNGEE. Here the CDR3 reads CASSVQGLNYGYTF. The DNA for the CDR3 is TGTGCCAGCAGCGTACAGGGACTGAACTATGGCTACACCTTC.

The CDR3 DNA reads TGTGCCAGCAGCCAAACTCCGGCGGGCCAAGAGACCCAGTACTTC. Its protein is CASSQTPAGQETQYF. This rearrangement joins TRBV3-1 (or the pseudogene TRBV3-2) to TRBJ2-5; D might be TRBD2 (5 bases). The V gene lost 2 bases and the J gene lost 1 base, with 11 bases spanning the gap. The germline CDR1 and CDR2 sequences are LGHDT and YNNKEL (reference sequence). This CDR3 comprises 15 residues.

The gene calls are TRBV19 and TRBJ2-2; 7 nucleotides align to TRBD2. CDR1 and CDR2 (germline): LNHDA, SQIVND (reference sequence). The CDR3 covers 19 residues. Trimming took 7 bases from V and 5 from J; bases not matched to a gene: 22. The CDR3 bases are TGTGCCAGTACCCCCAGTGCCCCGGGCGGGAGTATTTGGACCGGGGAGCTGTTTTTT. Its translation: CASTPSAPGGSIWTGELFF.

This rearrangement joins TRBV6-5 to TRBJ2-1; 7 bases line up with TRBD2. Germline values: CDR1 MNHEY, CDR2 SVGAGI. With V trimmed by 2 bases and J by 6 bases, 4 bases remained unmatched. The CDR3 is 14 residues long. The CDR3 DNA reads as TGTGCCAGCAGTTACAGACTAGCTGGCAATGAGCAGTTCTTC. Its protein is CASSYRLAGNEQFF.

J is TRBJ1-1 and V is TRBV18, with TRBD1 as a possible D gene (5 bases). The V gene lost 1 base and the J gene lost 3 bases, with 6 bases spanning the gap. The CDR3 totals 13 residues. The germline gives CDR1 KGHSH, CDR2 LQKENI. CDR3 in DNA: TGTGCCAGCTCACCACAGGGGTACACTGAAGCTTTCTTT. It is translated as CASSPQGYTEAFF.

V gene TRBV5-5 combines with J gene TRBJ1-4, with D unresolved. The ends were cut back, 5 bases at V and 0 bases at J, with 8 bases in the middle. The germline CDR1 and CDR2 sequences are SGHKS and YYEKEE (reference sequence). The CDR3 is made up of 14 amino acids. The CDR3 here is CASRTGTTNEKLFF. CDR3 coding DNA: TGTGCCAGCAGAACCGGGACAACTAATGAAAAACTGTTTTTT.

The chain joins TRBV5-1 to TRBJ2-7; D gene uncertain. Trimming cost V 0 bases and J 4 bases, with 11 bases left between them. The CDR3 sequence is 14 residues long. CDR1 and CDR2 from the germline V gene are SGHRS and YFSETQ. The CDR3 DNA reads TGCGCCAGCAGCTTGGTGGGCCTTCAGTACGAGCAGTACTTC. Translated: CASSLVGLQYEQYF.

The V call is TRBV27, the J call TRBJ1-2; 11 positions agree with TRBD1. V shed 10 bases and J 3 bases; nucleotides not matched to a gene: 4. The CDR3 has 13 residues. Germline V CDR1 and CDR2: MNHEY, SMNVEV (reference sequence). The chain's CDR3 is CATGGQGDYGYTF. Here the CDR3 DNA reads TGTGCCACAGGGGGACAGGGGGACTATGGCTACACCTTC.

This clone occurred once. The chain recombines TRBV5-1 with TRBJ1-2, with 9 bases lining up with TRBD1. CDR1 is SGHRS and CDR2 is YFSETQ in the germline V gene. The CDR3 is 14 residues long. The ends lost 1 base at V and 6 bases at J; junction bases unmatched: 4. CDR3 DNA: TGCGCCAGCAGCTTGTCACAGGGGGCCAATGGCTACACCTTC. Translation gives CASSLSQGANGYTF.

The chain couples TRBV18 to TRBJ2-1; the D gene is possibly TRBD1 (6 bases). V lost 6 bases to trimming and J lost 0 bases, with 9 bases between them. The CDR3 is made up of 14 amino acids. Germline-derived CDR1 and CDR2 are KGHSH and LQKENI. Here the CDR3 DNA reads TGTGCCAGCTCTCTGACAGGCTCCTACAATGAGCAGTTCTTC. Protein: CASSLTGSYNEQFF.

The chain combines TRBV7-9 with TRBJ1-4; D might be TRBD1 (5 bases). The CDR3 runs to 15 residues. Trimming pared 5 bases from V and 6 bases from J, leaving 16 bases between. CDR1 is SEHNR, CDR2 FQNEAQ, per germline (reference sequence). The CDR3 bases are TGTGCCAGCAGCGAACCGGGGGGGTTAGATGAAAAACTGTTTTTT. It translates to CASSEPGGLDEKLFF. Combining the CDR3 with reference TRBV7-9 and TRBJ1-4 gives the whole variable domain DTGVSQNPRHKITKRGQNVTFRCDPISEHNRLYWYRQTLGQGPEFLTYFQNEAQLEKSRLLSDRFSAERPKGSFSTLEIQRTEQGDSAMYLCASSEPGGLDEKLFFGSGTQLSVL.

In the case of this clone: Distinct nucleotide sequences in the sample also encode this CDR3. The chain employs TRBV2 and TRBJ1-5; D is ambiguous. CDR3 length: 12 amino acids. CDR1 is SNHLY, CDR2 FYNNEI, per germline. The V and J ends lost 4 bases and 4 bases respectively, with 5 bases between them. In DNA, the CDR3 is TGTGCCAGCAGTGGTCGTAATCAGCCCCAGCATTTT. Translation: CASSGRNQPQHF.